This is a list of T cell receptor beta chains from one sample in a study of blood T cell repertoires in COVID-19. Data came from immunoSEQ multiplex PCR; TCRdb stores just in-frame clones and leaves some out. The sample has over 25,000 clones, about 89% seen once. The sequencing input was peripheral blood. These receptors came from a man between 70 and 80 years old with active COVID-19. Each CDR3 is given with its conserved first and last residue. D genes are given only for firm matches. Only some rows state a clone size, as once, few, many or a class for expanded clones.

d_gene: NA; v_gene: TRBV7-9; abundance: NA; j_gene: TRBJ1-2; CDR3nt: TGTGCCATCTCTCAAGGGGTTCATGGCTACACCTTC; CDR3aa: CAISQGVHGYTF
d_gene: NA; v_gene: TRBV21-1; abundance: NA; j_gene: TRBJ1-1; CDR3nt: TGTGCCAGCAGCAAAGGTGGCAGGGCGCGAACTGAAGCTTTCTTT; CDR3aa: CASSKGGRARTEAFF
d_gene: TRBD1; v_gene: TRBV4-1; abundance: NA; j_gene: TRBJ2-3; CDR3nt: TGCGCCAGCAGCCAAGAGGGACAGGCCTTTCGCACAGATACGCAGTATTTT; CDR3aa: CASSQEGQAFRTDTQYF
d_gene: TRBD1; v_gene: TRBV7-9; abundance: NA; j_gene: TRBJ2-7; CDR3nt: TGTGCCAGCAGCGCCACTACAGGGGGCGGGCAGTACTTC; CDR3aa: CASSATTGGGQYF
d_gene: NA; v_gene: TRBV20-1; abundance: NA; j_gene: TRBJ1-2; CDR3nt: TGCAGTGCTAGTTGGCAGAACTATGGCTACACCTTC; CDR3aa: CSASWQNYGYTF
d_gene: NA; v_gene: TRBV12-3/TRBV12-4; abundance: medium-sized; j_gene: TRBJ1-2; CDR3nt: TGTGCCAGCAGCCTAGGGGCAGGGAAGGGCTACACCTTC; CDR3aa: CASSLGAGKGYTF
d_gene: TRBD1; v_gene: TRBV2; abundance: NA; j_gene: TRBJ1-2; CDR3nt: TGTGCCAGCAGTGAACGAGGGGGCCGTGGCTACACCTTC; CDR3aa: CASSERGGRGYTF
d_gene: NA; v_gene: TRBV7-2; abundance: few; j_gene: TRBJ2-7; CDR3nt: TGTGCCAGCAGCTTAGCGTCCTCGGGTAGCTCCTACGAGCAGTACTTC; CDR3aa: CASSLASSGSSYEQYF
d_gene: TRBD2; v_gene: TRBV20-1; abundance: NA; j_gene: TRBJ2-1; CDR3nt: TGCAGTGCTAGTCAGGGGACTAGCGCATACAATGAGCAGTTCTTC; CDR3aa: CSASQGTSAYNEQFF
d_gene: NA; v_gene: TRBV5-8; abundance: NA; j_gene: TRBJ2-1; CDR3nt: TGTGCCAGCAGCTTTGATGGGGGGAGTGAGCAGTTCTTC; CDR3aa: CASSFDGGSEQFF
d_gene: NA; v_gene: TRBV6-5; abundance: NA; j_gene: TRBJ2-2; CDR3nt: TGTGCCAGCAGGGACGGACAGAACACCGGGGAGCTGTTTTTT; CDR3aa: CASRDGQNTGELFF
d_gene: NA; v_gene: TRBV5-6; abundance: NA; j_gene: TRBJ2-6; CDR3nt: TGTGCCAGCAGCCAGCTCAGCGGGGGGGCCAACGTCCTGACTTTC; CDR3aa: CASSQLSGGANVLTF
d_gene: NA; v_gene: TRBV15; abundance: NA; j_gene: TRBJ2-7; CDR3nt: TGTGCCACCAGCAGAGGGAGGGCAAGGGAGCAGTACTTC; CDR3aa: CATSRGRAREQYF
d_gene: TRBD1; v_gene: TRBV29-1; abundance: NA; j_gene: TRBJ1-1; CDR3nt: TGCAGCGTTGTGACAGGGGACTTGAACACTGAAGCTTTCTTT; CDR3aa: CSVVTGDLNTEAFF
d_gene: NA; v_gene: TRBV28; abundance: NA; j_gene: TRBJ2-7; CDR3nt: TGTGCCAGCAGTCCCCAGCGGAACAGGGTCGAGCAGTACTTC; CDR3aa: CASSPQRNRVEQYF
d_gene: TRBD1; v_gene: TRBV24-1; abundance: NA; j_gene: TRBJ2-3; CDR3nt: TGTGCCACCATGGGACAGGGGGGCACAGATACGCAGTATTTT; CDR3aa: CATMGQGGTDTQYF
d_gene: NA; v_gene: TRBV7-9; abundance: NA; j_gene: TRBJ2-4; CDR3nt: TGTGCCAGCAGCATTTCCAGGCCGCGGGAAAACATTCAGTACTTC; CDR3aa: CASSISRPRENIQYF
d_gene: NA; v_gene: TRBV5-6; abundance: NA; j_gene: TRBJ2-2; CDR3nt: TGTGCCAGCAGCCCGGGGACTCCGTGGACCGGGGAGCTGTTTTTT; CDR3aa: CASSPGTPWTGELFF
d_gene: TRBD1; v_gene: TRBV28; abundance: NA; j_gene: TRBJ1-5; CDR3nt: TGTGCCAGCAGTTTCGGGACAGCGAATCAGCCCCAGCATTTT; CDR3aa: CASSFGTANQPQHF
d_gene: TRBD1; v_gene: TRBV5-8; abundance: NA; j_gene: TRBJ1-5; CDR3nt: TGTGCCAGCAGCTTGCTTGGACAGGGGGCCGGGCAGCCCCAGCATTTT; CDR3aa: CASSLLGQGAGQPQHF
d_gene: NA; v_gene: TRBV4-1; abundance: once; j_gene: TRBJ2-1; CDR3nt: TGCGCCAGCAGCCAAGATCCACCCCCAGCGGACAATGAGCAGTTCTTC; CDR3aa: CASSQDPPPADNEQFF
d_gene: NA; v_gene: TRBV28; abundance: NA; j_gene: TRBJ1-3; CDR3nt: TGTGCCAGCAGTTCCAATGGAAACACCATATATTTT; CDR3aa: CASSSNGNTIYF
d_gene: TRBD1; v_gene: TRBV7-3; abundance: NA; j_gene: TRBJ2-2; CDR3nt: TGTGCCAGCAGCTTAAGTTTGGGACAGGGCTCCGGGGAGCTGTTTTTT; CDR3aa: CASSLSLGQGSGELFF
d_gene: TRBD1; v_gene: TRBV24-1; abundance: NA; j_gene: TRBJ1-2; CDR3nt: TGTGCCACCAGTGACGAGGACAGGGGCTATGGCTACACCTTC; CDR3aa: CATSDEDRGYGYTF
d_gene: TRBD2; v_gene: TRBV7-3; abundance: NA; j_gene: TRBJ2-2; CDR3nt: TGTGCCAGCAGCTTATACGCGGGAGGGCCGGGCACCGGGGAGCTGTTTTTT; CDR3aa: CASSLYAGGPGTGELFF
d_gene: NA; v_gene: TRBV4-1; abundance: NA; j_gene: TRBJ1-1; CDR3nt: TGCGCCAGCAGCCGCACGGACAGTCGGAACACTGAAGCTTTCTTT; CDR3aa: CASSRTDSRNTEAFF
d_gene: NA; v_gene: TRBV28; abundance: NA; j_gene: TRBJ2-7; CDR3nt: TGTGCCAGCAGTTTCAGCTACGAGCAGTACTTC; CDR3aa: CASSFSYEQYF
d_gene: TRBD1; v_gene: TRBV29-1; abundance: NA; j_gene: TRBJ2-2; CDR3nt: TGCAGCGTTGCTCCGGGACAGGGGGGCACCGGGGAGCTGTTTTTT; CDR3aa: CSVAPGQGGTGELFF
d_gene: TRBD2; v_gene: TRBV9; abundance: NA; j_gene: TRBJ2-5; CDR3nt: TGTGCCAGCAGCGTGGGACTAGCGGGAGTAGAGACCCAGTACTTC; CDR3aa: CASSVGLAGVETQYF
d_gene: NA; v_gene: TRBV10-2; abundance: NA; j_gene: TRBJ2-3; CDR3nt: TGCGCCAGCAGTGAGTCACCGGTCAGCACAGATACGCAGTATTTT; CDR3aa: CASSESPVSTDTQYF
d_gene: TRBD2; v_gene: TRBV3-1/TRBV3-2; abundance: NA; j_gene: TRBJ2-3; CDR3nt: TGTGCCAGCAGTCTCGGACTAGCGGGAGGGCCGGGAGATACGCAGTATTTT; CDR3aa: CASSLGLAGGPGDTQYF
d_gene: NA; v_gene: TRBV15; abundance: NA; j_gene: TRBJ2-7; CDR3nt: TGTGCCACCAGCAGAGATTACCCGACAGCCAACTACGAGCAGTACTTC; CDR3aa: CATSRDYPTANYEQYF
d_gene: NA; v_gene: TRBV6-2/TRBV6-3; abundance: NA; j_gene: TRBJ1-5; CDR3nt: TGTGCCAGCAGTTATTTGTCAGGCAATCAGCCCCAGCATTTT; CDR3aa: CASSYLSGNQPQHF
d_gene: NA; v_gene: TRBV10-3; abundance: NA; j_gene: TRBJ2-5; CDR3nt: TGTGCCATCAGTGGAGGGGAGACCCAGTACTTC; CDR3aa: CAISGGETQYF
d_gene: TRBD1; v_gene: TRBV28; abundance: NA; j_gene: TRBJ1-3; CDR3nt: TGTGCCAGCAGTTCCAGGGGGGCAGGGGGCGCGGGAAACACCATATATTTT; CDR3aa: CASSSRGAGGAGNTIYF
d_gene: TRBD1; v_gene: TRBV28; abundance: NA; j_gene: TRBJ1-2; CDR3nt: TGTGCCAGCAGTGACAGGGGGCTCAATAGAGGCTACACCTTC; CDR3aa: CASSDRGLNRGYTF
d_gene: NA; v_gene: TRBV9; abundance: NA; j_gene: TRBJ2-3; CDR3nt: TGTGCCAGCAGCGTAGCGGTAGGAGCCGATACGCAGTATTTT; CDR3aa: CASSVAVGADTQYF
d_gene: TRBD1; v_gene: TRBV19; abundance: once; j_gene: TRBJ1-4; CDR3nt: TGTGCCAGTAGCACAACGGACAGGTCTCGAGAAAAACTGTTTTTT; CDR3aa: CASSTTDRSREKLFF
d_gene: TRBD1; v_gene: TRBV12-3/TRBV12-4; abundance: NA; j_gene: TRBJ2-7; CDR3nt: TGTGCCAGCAGGTGGACAGGGGGCTACGAGCAGTACTTC; CDR3aa: CASRWTGGYEQYF
d_gene: NA; v_gene: TRBV19; abundance: few; j_gene: TRBJ1-2; CDR3nt: TGTGCCAGTAGTATGTGGGGCCAAGCTAACTATGGCTACACCTTC; CDR3aa: CASSMWGQANYGYTF
d_gene: NA; v_gene: TRBV28; abundance: NA; j_gene: TRBJ1-2; CDR3nt: TGTGCCAGCAGTCCCCAACACCAGGCTCAATATGGCTACACCTTC; CDR3aa: CASSPQHQAQYGYTF
d_gene: NA; v_gene: TRBV29-1; abundance: NA; j_gene: TRBJ1-3; CDR3nt: TGCAGCGTGACAGCTAATCCTGGAAACACCATATATTTT; CDR3aa: CSVTANPGNTIYF
d_gene: TRBD2; v_gene: TRBV18; abundance: NA; j_gene: TRBJ2-2; CDR3nt: TGTGCCAGCTCACCCCGGGGGGTGAACACCGGGGAGCTGTTTTTT; CDR3aa: CASSPRGVNTGELFF
d_gene: NA; v_gene: TRBV7-8; abundance: once; j_gene: TRBJ2-3; CDR3nt: TGTGCCAGCAGCTTAGACCTGGGGCGTGCAGATACGCAGTATTTT; CDR3aa: CASSLDLGRADTQYF
d_gene: TRBD1; v_gene: TRBV7-8; abundance: NA; j_gene: TRBJ2-4; CDR3nt: TGTGCCAGCAGCGTCACAGGGGTAGCCAAAAACATTCAGTACTTC; CDR3aa: CASSVTGVAKNIQYF
d_gene: NA; v_gene: TRBV6-5; abundance: NA; j_gene: TRBJ1-1; CDR3nt: TGTGCCAGCAGTTACGGGGGGAGTGAAGCTTTCTTT; CDR3aa: CASSYGGSEAFF
d_gene: TRBD2; v_gene: TRBV7-3; abundance: NA; j_gene: TRBJ2-2; CDR3nt: TGTGCCAGCAGCCAGACTAGCGCCGGGGAGCTGTTTTTT; CDR3aa: CASSQTSAGELFF
d_gene: NA; v_gene: TRBV28; abundance: NA; j_gene: TRBJ2-7; CDR3nt: TGTGCCAGCACTGGACTTTACGAGCAGTACTTC; CDR3aa: CASTGLYEQYF
d_gene: NA; v_gene: TRBV5-1; abundance: NA; j_gene: TRBJ1-2; CDR3nt: TGCGCCAGCAGCCCGGAGCGCCTCTCGGGAGGCTACACCTTC; CDR3aa: CASSPERLSGGYTF
d_gene: TRBD1; v_gene: TRBV4-3; abundance: NA; j_gene: TRBJ2-7; CDR3nt: TGCGCCAGCAGCCAAGATGTTGAGGACAGGGGCGAGCAGTACTTC; CDR3aa: CASSQDVEDRGEQYF
d_gene: NA; v_gene: TRBV6-5; abundance: NA; j_gene: TRBJ1-5; CDR3nt: TGTGCCAGCACGGGCCAGGGGTATAGCAATCAGCCCCAGCATTTT; CDR3aa: CASTGQGYSNQPQHF
d_gene: TRBD1; v_gene: TRBV6-1; abundance: NA; j_gene: TRBJ1-2; CDR3nt: TGTGCCAGCAGTGAAAGGGGGCAGATTTGGTACGGCTACACCTTC; CDR3aa: CASSERGQIWYGYTF
d_gene: TRBD1; v_gene: TRBV27; abundance: few; j_gene: TRBJ1-3; CDR3nt: TGTGCCAGCAGTCCCGACAGGGCCTCTGGAAACACCATATATTTT; CDR3aa: CASSPDRASGNTIYF
d_gene: NA; v_gene: TRBV6-6; abundance: NA; j_gene: TRBJ2-7; CDR3nt: TGTGCCAGCAGTTACTCACAGGGCGAGCAGTACTTC; CDR3aa: CASSYSQGEQYF
d_gene: TRBD2; v_gene: TRBV29-1; abundance: NA; j_gene: TRBJ2-3; CDR3nt: TGCAGCGTTGTAGGGCTAGCGGGAGGGCACACAGATACGCAGTATTTT; CDR3aa: CSVVGLAGGHTDTQYF